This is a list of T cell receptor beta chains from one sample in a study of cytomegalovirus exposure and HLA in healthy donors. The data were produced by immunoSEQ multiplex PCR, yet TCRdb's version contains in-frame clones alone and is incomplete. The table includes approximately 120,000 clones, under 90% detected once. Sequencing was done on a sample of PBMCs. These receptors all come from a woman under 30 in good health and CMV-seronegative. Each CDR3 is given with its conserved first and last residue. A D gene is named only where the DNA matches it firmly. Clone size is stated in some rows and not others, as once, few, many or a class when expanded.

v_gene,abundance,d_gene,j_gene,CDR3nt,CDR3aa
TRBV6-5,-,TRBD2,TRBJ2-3,TGTGCCAGCAGTCCCGGACTAGCGGGATTCGATACGCAGTATTTT,CASSPGLAGFDTQYF
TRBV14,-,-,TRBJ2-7,TGTGCCAGCAGCCAACGGGTGGAACAGGGTTATTCCTACGAGCAGTACTTC,CASSQRVEQGYSYEQYF
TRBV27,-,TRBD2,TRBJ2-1,TGTGCCAGCAGCCTGGTCCCTAGCGGTCCCAAGCAGTTCTTC,CASSLVPSGPKQFF
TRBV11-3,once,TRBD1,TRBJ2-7,TGTGCCAGCAGCCCCGATCTCAGGGGGAGCTCCTACGAGCAGTACTTC,CASSPDLRGSSYEQYF
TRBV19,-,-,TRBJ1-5,TGTGCCAGTAATAGGGGAAAAGGAGGCAATCAGCCCCAGCATTTT,CASNRGKGGNQPQHF
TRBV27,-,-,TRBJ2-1,TGTGCCAGCAGTTTACAGGGTTCTGTGCAGTTCTTC,CASSLQGSVQFF
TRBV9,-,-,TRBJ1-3,TGTGCCAGCAGCGTAGAGGGGGATGCTGGAAACACCATATATTTT,CASSVEGDAGNTIYF
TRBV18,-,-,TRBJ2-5,TGTGCCAGCTCACCAAGGCAGGCGGAGACCCAGTACTTC,CASSPRQAETQYF
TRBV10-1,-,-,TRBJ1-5,TGCGCCAGCAGTCCGTATAGCAATCAGCCCCAGCATTTT,CASSPYSNQPQHF
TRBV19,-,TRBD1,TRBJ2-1,TGTGCCAGTAGTATAAGGGGACAGGGTCTAGAATCCTACAATGAGCAGTTCTTC,CASSIRGQGLESYNEQFF
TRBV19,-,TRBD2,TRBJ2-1,TGTGCCAGTAATAGCGGGGGTTACAATGAGCAGTTCTTC,CASNSGGYNEQFF
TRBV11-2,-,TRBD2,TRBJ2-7,TGTGCCAGCAGCTTAGGACTAGCGAGCAACGAGCAGTACTTC,CASSLGLASNEQYF
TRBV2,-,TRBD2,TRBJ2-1,TGTGCCAGCAGTGAAGGCGGACTAGCTCGTGGTGAGCAGTTCTTC,CASSEGGLARGEQFF
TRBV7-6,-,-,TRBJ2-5,TGTGCCAGCAGCTTAGTAGGAGCAGCCCAGTACTTC,CASSLVGAAQYF
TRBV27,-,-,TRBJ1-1,TGTGCCAGCAGTTTTCCGGGAGCGCCTGAAGCTTTCTTT,CASSFPGAPEAFF
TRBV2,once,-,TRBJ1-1,TGTGCCAGCAGGGCCGGGGGGGCCACTGAAGCTTTCTTT,CASRAGGATEAFF
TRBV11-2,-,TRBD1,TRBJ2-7,TGTGCCAGCAGAACCCCAAGGGGGCGTTACGAGCAGTACTTC,CASRTPRGRYEQYF
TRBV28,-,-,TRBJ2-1,TGTGCCAGCAGTCCCCGACTAGATCGGGAGCAGTTCTTC,CASSPRLDREQFF
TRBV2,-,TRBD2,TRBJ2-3,TGTGCCAGCTTTGCGGGCGGGGGGAACACAGATACGCAGTATTTT,CASFAGGGNTDTQYF
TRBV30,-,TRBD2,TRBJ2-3,TGTGCCGGCTCGCGAGGGACTAGCGGGAGAGTCAGCTCAGATACGCAGTATTTT,CAGSRGTSGRVSSDTQYF
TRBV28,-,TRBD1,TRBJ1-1,TGTGCCAGCAGTAGACGACAGGGGCTTTCAGCTTTCTTT,CASSRRQGLSAFF
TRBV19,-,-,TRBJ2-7,TGTGCCACGACTCAGGGTCCTTACGAGCAGTACTTC,CATTQGPYEQYF
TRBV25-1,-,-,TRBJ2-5,TGTGCCAGCAGTGAAGAGCAAGAGACCCAGTACTTC,CASSEEQETQYF
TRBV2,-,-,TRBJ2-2,TGTGCCAGCAGAAACAGGGTTCTCGGGGAGCTGTTTTTT,CASRNRVLGELFF
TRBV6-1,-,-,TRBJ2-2,TGTGCCAGCAGTGAAGCGTATCCCGGGGAGCTGTTTTTT,CASSEAYPGELFF
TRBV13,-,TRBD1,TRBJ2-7,TGTGCCAGCAGCAGATCCGGGACAGGGGCCTACGAGCAGTACTTC,CASSRSGTGAYEQYF
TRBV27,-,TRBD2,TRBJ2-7,TGTGCCAGCAGGCTAGCGGGAGCCGTTATCTACGAGCAGTACTTC,CASRLAGAVIYEQYF
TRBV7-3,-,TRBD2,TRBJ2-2,TGTGCCAGCAGCTCGGGACTAGCGGGATCTAACACCGGGGAGCTGTTTTTT,CASSSGLAGSNTGELFF
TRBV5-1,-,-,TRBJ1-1,TGCGCCAGCAGCCCTTGGGTGGGGAGGGGGAGGCCTGAAGCTTTCTTT,CASSPWVGRGRPEAFF
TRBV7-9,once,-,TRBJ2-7,TGTGCCAGCAGCTTAGCGGAGGCTGTCTACGAGCAGTACTTC,CASSLAEAVYEQYF
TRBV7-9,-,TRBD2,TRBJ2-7,TGTGCCAGCGAAGGACTAGCGGGAGGCGAGCAGTACTTC,CASEGLAGGEQYF
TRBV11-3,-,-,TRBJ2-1,TGTGCCAGCAGCTGGTTTCTCGGTTACAATGAGCAGTTCTTC,CASSWFLGYNEQFF
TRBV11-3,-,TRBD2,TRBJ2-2,TGTGCCAGCAGGCTGCGGGGGGCTGCGGGGACCGGGGAGCTGTTTTTT,CASRLRGAAGTGELFF